The rows below give T cell receptor beta chains drawn from one sample of a study of blood T cell repertoires in COVID-19. Repertoires were generated with immunoSEQ multiplex PCR, while TCRdb's copy carries only in-frame clones and drops some. The sample carries about 99,000 clones, around 90% recorded once. Input material: peripheral blood. The receptors originated from a human donor in a cohort sampled during active COVID-19. CDR3s include the opening cysteine and the closing phenylalanine or tryptophan. D genes are given only for firm matches. Some rows have no size entry. The others give once, few or many, or a class for an expanded clone.

-	-	TRBV5-4	TRBJ2-5	CASSLLQETQYF	TGTGCCAGCAGCTTGCTGCAAGAGACCCAGTACTTC
-	TRBD2	TRBV5-6	TRBJ2-3	CASSLLAGGPTDTQYF	TGTGCCAGCAGCTTGCTAGCGGGGGGGCCCACAGATACGCAGTATTTT
-	TRBD1	TRBV13	TRBJ2-7	CASSGLRGQSYEQYF	TGTGCCAGCAGCGGACTCAGGGGGCAGTCCTACGAGCAGTACTTC
-	TRBD1	TRBV6-6	TRBJ1-2	CASSYSAGGVYGYTF	TGTGCCAGCAGTTACTCGGCAGGGGGCGTCTATGGCTACACCTTC
-	TRBD1	TRBV28	TRBJ1-1	CASSPGQGRGNTEAFF	TGTGCCAGCAGTCCAGGACAGGGGAGAGGGAACACTGAAGCTTTCTTT
-	TRBD2	TRBV27	TRBJ2-3	CASSLKSGRAPDTQYF	TGTGCCAGCAGTTTAAAGAGCGGGAGGGCCCCAGATACGCAGTATTTT
-	-	TRBV6-6	TRBJ2-7	CASRRQYEQYF	TGTGCCAGCAGGCGACAATACGAGCAGTACTTC
-	TRBD1	TRBV6-5	TRBJ1-2	CASSFTGGNGYTF	TGTGCCAGCAGTTTTACAGGGGGTAACGGCTACACCTTC
-	-	TRBV29-1	TRBJ2-7	CSVVQAITYEQYF	TGCAGCGTTGTGCAGGCGATTACCTACGAGCAGTACTTC
once	TRBD2	TRBV7-3	TRBJ2-3	CASSIIAGSTDTQYF	TGTGCCAGCAGCATTATAGCGGGGTCTACAGATACGCAGTATTTT
-	TRBD1	TRBV5-8	TRBJ2-7	CASQLGTGVTEQYF	TGTGCCAGCCAGTTGGGGACAGGGGTGACCGAGCAGTACTTC
once	TRBD1	TRBV7-3	TRBJ2-5	CASSPRRTGVETQYF	TGTGCCAGCAGCCCACGAAGAACAGGGGTGGAGACCCAGTACTTC
-	TRBD1	TRBV28	TRBJ2-1	CASGSPDRVNEQFF	TGTGCCAGTGGATCCCCGGACAGGGTAAATGAGCAGTTCTTC
-	TRBD2	TRBV27	TRBJ2-2	CASSWGLVTGELFF	TGTGCCAGCAGCTGGGGACTAGTGACCGGGGAGCTGTTTTTT
once	-	TRBV5-6	TRBJ1-4	CASSPDRTAEKLFF	TGTGCCAGCAGCCCTGACAGGACTGCCGAAAAACTGTTTTTT
-	-	TRBV15	TRBJ2-6	CATSRDREFSGANVLTF	TGTGCCACCAGCAGAGACAGGGAATTCTCTGGGGCCAACGTCCTGACTTTC
-	-	TRBV4-2	TRBJ1-6	CASSQTGGPTSVGGSPLHF	TGTGCCAGCAGCCAGACGGGGGGGCCAACATCAGTCGGGGGTTCACCCCTCCACTTT
-	-	TRBV7-9	TRBJ1-1	CASSLDPTLRSEAFF	TGTGCCAGCAGCTTAGACCCTACTTTGAGGTCTGAAGCTTTCTTT
-	-	TRBV5-1	TRBJ1-1	CASTSPGSDTEAFF	TGCGCCAGCACCAGCCCGGGGTCTGACACTGAAGCTTTCTTT
once	-	TRBV14	TRBJ2-2	CASSQRTRDTGELFF	TGTGCCAGCAGCCAGCGGACCAGGGACACCGGGGAGCTGTTTTTT
-	TRBD2	TRBV18	TRBJ2-7	CASSLTSGGSYEQYF	TGTGCCAGCTCACTTACTAGCGGGGGTTCCTACGAGCAGTACTTC
-	TRBD1	TRBV5-1	TRBJ1-1	CASSPRQGTEAFF	TGCGCCAGCAGCCCTCGACAGGGGACTGAAGCTTTCTTT
-	TRBD2	TRBV5-5	TRBJ2-3	CASSLVGLANTDTQYF	TGTGCCAGCAGCTTGGTGGGACTAGCAAACACAGATACGCAGTATTTT
-	-	TRBV19	TRBJ1-5	CASSIRNQPQHF	TGTGCCAGTAGTATCCGGAATCAGCCCCAGCATTTT
-	-	TRBV6-5	TRBJ1-2	CASSWSRQSGGYTF	TGTGCCAGCAGCTGGTCTCGTCAGTCGGGTGGCTACACCTTC
-	-	TRBV30	TRBJ2-1	CAWRGVGWGYNEQFF	TGTGCCTGGAGGGGAGTAGGGTGGGGCTACAATGAGCAGTTCTTC
-	-	TRBV5-1	TRBJ2-1	CASKRGGYNEQFF	TGCGCCAGCAAGCGCGGAGGGTACAATGAGCAGTTCTTC
-	TRBD2	TRBV7-2	TRBJ2-1	CASSPGTSGAGEEQFF	TGTGCCAGCAGCCCCGGGACTAGCGGGGCGGGTGAGGAGCAGTTCTTC
-	-	TRBV12-3/TRBV12-4	TRBJ1-2	CASSLPGNGYTF	TGTGCCAGCAGTTTACCAGGGAATGGCTACACCTTC
-	TRBD1	TRBV27	TRBJ1-2	CASSFIQDRGMGYTF	TGTGCCAGCAGTTTTATCCAGGACAGGGGGATGGGCTACACCTTC
-	-	TRBV29-1	TRBJ2-7	CSVLLDEQYF	TGCAGCGTTTTGTTAGACGAGCAGTACTTC
once	-	TRBV27	TRBJ2-3	CASSFRLTTDTQYF	TGTGCCAGCAGTTTCCGACTAACCACAGATACGCAGTATTTT
-	-	TRBV7-9	TRBJ2-7	CASSLPGGGGYDEQYF	TGTGCCAGCAGCCTTCCCGGCGGAGGGGGCTACGACGAGCAGTACTTC
-	TRBD1	TRBV13	TRBJ1-2	CASSRQGTGGYTF	TGTGCCAGCAGCCGACAGGGGACGGGGGGCTACACCTTC
-	-	TRBV24-1	TRBJ1-1	CATSLGNTEAFF	TGTGCCACCAGTCTAGGGAACACTGAAGCTTTCTTT
-	-	TRBV27	TRBJ2-1	CASKEQGRVNEQFF	TGTGCCAGCAAAGAACAGGGTCGGGTCAATGAGCAGTTCTTC
-	TRBD1	TRBV19	TRBJ1-2	CASGQGRYGYTF	TGTGCCAGTGGACAGGGTAGATATGGCTACACCTTC
-	TRBD1	TRBV7-9	TRBJ1-5	CASSGPGTGGEEPQHF	TGTGCCAGCAGCGGCCCCGGGACAGGGGGTGAAGAGCCCCAGCATTTT
-	-	TRBV5-6	TRBJ1-1	CASSFKQVLSNTEAFF	TGTGCCAGCAGCTTTAAACAGGTCCTATCGAACACTGAAGCTTTCTTT
-	TRBD2	TRBV7-9	TRBJ2-7	CASSLGQGGRAYEQYF	TGTGCCAGCAGCTTAGGGCAGGGAGGGAGGGCCTACGAGCAGTACTTC